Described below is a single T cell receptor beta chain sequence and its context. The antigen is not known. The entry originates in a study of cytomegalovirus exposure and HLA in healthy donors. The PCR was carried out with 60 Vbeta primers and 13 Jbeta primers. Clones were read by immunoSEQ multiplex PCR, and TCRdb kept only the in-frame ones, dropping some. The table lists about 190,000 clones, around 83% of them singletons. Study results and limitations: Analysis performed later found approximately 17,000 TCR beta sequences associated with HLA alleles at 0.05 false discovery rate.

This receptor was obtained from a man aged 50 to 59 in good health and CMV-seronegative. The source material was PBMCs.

CDR3 in DNA: TGTGCCAGCAGTTCTTCCGGGGGGCTATGGGAGCAGTACTTC. Residues: CASSSSGGLWEQYF. V and J are TRBV28 and TRBJ2-7; maybe TRBD2 (7 bases). The CDR3 has 14 residues. The V gene's germline CDR1 is MDHEN and CDR2 SYDVKM. Trimming took 4 bases from V and 7 from J, leaving 17 bases between them.